This T cell receptor beta chain was retrieved from a study of blood T cell repertoires in COVID-19 (dated by TCRdb to the early 2020s). For the study in its entirety: The collaborator samples originated in the United States, Italy and Spain and spanned the acute and convalescent phases of COVID-19. Nearly every sample came with metadata listing a de-identified subject ID, COVID-19 status, age in years and sex. Deeply sampled blood TCRbeta repertoires from subjects exposed to, actively infected with, or recovered from COVID-19 were included in the dataset. Where available, HLA class I and class II types were obtained from metadata supplied by the sample provider rather than from assay-based typing. The material from the prospective study consisted of cDNA or gDNA derived from T cells, B-cell-depleted T cells, or PBMCs. Samples came from the ongoing ImmuneRACE study (first 160 participants) plus 1,254 subjects from 6 global collaborators. The repertoires were released in a freely available public database intended as a resource for research on the immune response to SARS-CoV-2. The investigation overall reported the following: The amount of clinical and demographic metadata varied by source and participant and was provided uncurated.

TCRbeta CDR3 regions were amplified from genomic DNA by means of the immunoSEQ Assay, a bias-controlled multiplex PCR. Per the authors' processing: Within the assay, amplification of reference gene primers was used to estimate how many nucleated cells each sample contained. To quantify the absolute abundance of each unique TCRbeta CDR3 rearrangement, sequence reads were collapsed and filtered. For each sample, productive Simpson clonality was calculated by taking the square root of Simpson's diversity index across productive rearrangements. Here the immuneACCESS table is served through TCRdb, limited to in-frame sequences with V and J called. Missing clones are a known gap in these copies; in checked studies unresolved V genes cover under half, and the rest lacks a known reason. V and J calls plus clone size are reproduced from that table; the DNA served to infer D and trimming. Across this sample there are 140,000 to 150,000 clones, with roughly 84% seen only once. The ten largest make up under 7% of the sample.

In the prospective study, participants were about 18 to 100 years old, resided in about two dozen geographic areas of the United States, and were enrolled through a virtual design. Cohort assignment in the prospective study relied on participant-reported clinical history from a screening survey and a study questionnaire. Exposed participants had been in contact with someone with a PCR-confirmed or clinician-diagnosed COVID-19 case within 2 weeks of study entry. Each participant in the prospective study had whole blood, serum and a nasopharyngeal or oropharyngeal swab collected by mobile phlebotomists. Participants in the prospective study had the option to provide additional blood draws and questionnaires over a roughly 2-month period. Before DNA extraction, prospective study blood samples were shipped either frozen or at room temperature. For this clone: Its target antigen remains unknown. No base-level quality is on record; no much larger clone is a single base apart.

What was sequenced was PBMCs or T cells enriched from blood (not recorded which). The TCR comes from a woman between 50 and 59 years old who had been exposed to COVID-19.

CDR3 region: CASSLTGQGIYEQYF. The DNA is as follows: TGTGCCAGCAGCCTTACCGGACAGGGGATTTACGAGCAGTACTTC. This chain is built from TRBV7-9 and TRBJ2-7, and TRBD1 aligns with 9 junction nucleotides. At the junction V is shortened by 5 bases and J by 4 bases; bases outside the gene matches: 9. Reading from cysteine to phenylalanine, the CDR3 counts 15 amino acids. The kept DNA is CDR3 alone, 45 bases in frame from the first base. From the germline V gene (reference sequence), CDR1 is SEHNR and CDR2 is FQNEAQ. Beyond the CDR3, the reference TRBV7-9 and TRBJ2-7 genes provide the residues; the full variable domain reads: DTGVSQNPRHKITKRGQNVTFRCDPISEHNRLYWYRQTLGQGPEFLTYFQNEAQLEKSRLLSDRFSAERPKGSFSTLEIQRTEQGDSAMYLCASSLTGQGIYEQYFGPGTRLTVT.